These 27 T cell receptor beta chains originate from one sample sequenced in a study of OX40 agonist ivuxolimab in advanced cancers. Produced via immunoSEQ multiplex PCR; TCRdb's table is partial and in-frame only. The sample contains approximately 60,000 clones, 83% of which appear only once. This sample comprised CD4+ or CD8+ T cells sorted from blood, obtained in a trial of the OX40 agonist ivuxolimab. The receptors come from an adult with an advanced solid tumor such as melanoma, head and neck, liver or kidney cancer.

This sequence joins TRBV11-2 and TRBJ2-2; 8 bases align to TRBD2. The CDR3 is 15 residues long. CDR1 and CDR2 from the germline V gene are SGHAT and FQNNGV. V dropped 5 bases and J dropped 7; count of bases not matched to a gene: 9. The CDR3 DNA reads as TGTGCCAGCAGCCAACAGCGGGAGCGGGGCGGGGAGCTGTTTTTT. Its translation: CASSQQRERGGELFF.

This chain joins TRBV7-9 and TRBJ2-7; D could derive from TRBD1 or TRBD2 (5 bases each). CDR1 and CDR2 (germline): SEHNR, FQNEAQ (reference sequence). The CDR3 is 11 amino acids. V was clipped by 4 bases and J by 7 bases, with 8 bases between them. The CDR3 reads CASSSEGEQYF. The CDR3, as DNA: TGTGCCAGCAGCTCCGAGGGGGAGCAGTACTTC.

The chain links TRBV6-1 to TRBJ1-5; D is ambiguous. Germline V CDR1 and CDR2: MNHNS, SASEGT. Trimming cost V 4 bases and J 0 bases, with 10 bases left between them. The CDR3 totals 15 residues. CDR3 amino acids: CASSGIGHSNQPQHF. The CDR3 coding sequence is TGTGCCAGCAGTGGAATCGGCCATAGCAATCAGCCCCAGCATTTT.

For this clone: A far larger clone lies a single base away; this is likely a read error. This chain joins TRBV2 and TRBJ1-5; D is unclear. Germline CDR1 reads SNHLY; CDR2 reads FYNNEI. The CDR3 has 13 residues. This CDR3 is CASRKEGNQSQHF. DNA for the CDR3: TGTGCCAGCAGAAAAGAGGGCAATCAGTCCCAGCATTTT.

In regard to this clone: A read error may account for a junction end that differs from germline. The CDR3 DNA follows: TGTGCCAGCAGCTTGTACGGCAGGAACACTGAAGCTTTCTTT. Encoded protein: CASSLYGRNTEAFF. The genes are TRBV5-1 and TRBJ1-1; D unresolved. Per the germline V gene, CDR1 is SGHRS and CDR2 is YFSETQ. The CDR3 spans 14 residues. Variable domain in full (rest from reference TRBV5-1 and TRBJ1-1): KAGVTQTPRYLIKTRGQQVTLSCSPISGHRSVSWYQQTPGQGLQFLFEYFSETQRNKGNFPGRFSGRQFSNSRSEMNVSTLELGDSALYLCASSLYGRNTEAFFGQGTRLTVV.

V gene TRBV28 combines with J gene TRBJ1-4; 9 bases agree with TRBD1. The CDR3 spans 15 residues. CDR1 and CDR2 (germline): MDHEN, SYDVKM. Unmatched junction bases numbered 5, after V lost 4 bases and J lost 5 bases. CDR3 loop: CASSSYGTGNEKLFF. The CDR3 nucleotides are TGTGCCAGCAGTTCCTACGGGACAGGGAATGAAAAACTGTTTTTT.

With respect to this clone: A single base separates this from a much larger clone, so it may be a read error. Other DNA variants within this sample encode the same CDR3. This chain connects TRBV6-5 to TRBJ1-1; D is uncertain. Germline V gene data show CDR1 as MNHEY and CDR2 as SVGAGI. The CDR3 sequence is 15 residues long. The CDR3 region is CASHLIRGGNTEAFF. CDR3 coding DNA: TGCGCCAGCCACTTGATCCGTGGAGGGAACACTGAAGCTTTCTTT.

V usage is TRBV6-6 and J usage is TRBJ1-2, with D tentatively TRBD1 (6 bases). The germline CDR1 and CDR2 sequences are MNHNY and SVGAGI (reference sequence). The CDR3 has 15 residues. V lost 8 bases to trimming and J lost 2 bases, with 18 bases between them. The CDR3 region is CASSPWRRGNYGYTF. CDR3 nucleotide sequence: TGTGCCAGCTCCCCCTGGCGCAGGGGAAACTATGGCTACACCTTC.

The rearrangement links TRBV30 to TRBJ2-7; D may be TRBD1 (6 bases). Between the trimmed V and J ends, which lost 7 bases and 6 bases, there was a span of 16 bases. CDR3 length: 12 amino acids. The germline V gene encodes CDR1 GTSNPN and CDR2 SVGIG (reference sequence). DNA for the CDR3: TGTGCCTCCGCGCCCAGGGGAACCGAGCAGTACTTC. Amino acids: CASAPRGTEQYF.

This clone counts as medium-sized. The chain is built from TRBV30 and TRBJ1-1; D not certain. Trimming removed 1 base at V and 8 bases at J, with 17 bases between. Germline CDR1 reads GTSNPN; CDR2 reads SVGIG (reference sequence). This CDR3 contains 14 residues. The CDR3 region has the DNA TGTGCCTGGAGTGAACGAAAGGCCCTAATCGAAGCTTTCTTT. Amino acids: CAWSERKALIEAFF.

The chain combines TRBV7-6 with TRBJ1-1; no reliable D call. V lost 0 bases to trimming and J lost 1 base, with 9 bases between them. The CDR3 length is 15 residues. Germline V gives CDR1 SGHVS, CDR2 FNYEAQ. CDR3 sequence (DNA): TGTGCCAGCAGCTTAGCGGCAGGCACGAACACTGAAGCTTTCTTT. This sequence encodes CASSLAAGTNTEAFF.

This chain links TRBV6-1 with TRBJ2-1; 7 nucleotides line up with TRBD2. Germline loops: CDR1 MNHNS, CDR2 SASEGT. This CDR3 has 13 residues. Trimming cost V 4 bases and J 8 bases; bases outside gene matches: 5. CDR3 in DNA: TGTGCCAGCAGTGTGGGGGGGTTAGATGAGCAGTTCTTC. It encodes CASSVGGLDEQFF.

V and J are TRBV11-2 and TRBJ2-5, with 9 bases matching TRBD2. In germline, CDR1 is SGHAT, CDR2 FQNNGV. Trimming at V came to 2 bases and at J to 9 bases, leaving 10 bases not matched to a gene. This CDR3 comprises 15 residues. The CDR3 region is CASSLPGLAGVPQYF. The CDR3 bases are TGTGCCAGCAGCTTACCCGGTTTAGCGGGAGTACCCCAGTACTTC.

The V gene is TRBV5-4, the J gene TRBJ2-3; no clear D gene. V lost 2 bases and J lost 10, with 14 bases in between. CDR3 length equals 13 residues. The germline V gene encodes CDR1 SGHNT and CDR2 YYREEE (reference sequence). CDR3 sequence: CASSLEASVAQYF. CDR3 nucleotide sequence: TGTGCCAGCAGCTTAGAGGCTAGTGTCGCGCAGTATTTT. The full variable domain, rest sourced from reference TRBV5-4 and TRBJ2-3, is ETGVTQSPTHLIKTRGQQVTLRCSSQSGHNTVSWYQQALGQGPQFIFQYYREEENGRGNFPPRFSGLQFPNYSSELNVNALELDDSALYLCASSLEASVAQYFGPGTRLTVL.

V is TRBV18 and J is TRBJ2-7; D possibly matches TRBD1 or TRBD2 (5 bases each). CDR3 length: 14 amino acids. Germline V CDR1 and CDR2: KGHSH, LQKENI. The ends were cut back, 5 bases at V and 2 bases at J, with 13 bases in the middle. Here the CDR3 reads CASSTGGLPYEQYF. For the CDR3, the DNA is TGTGCCAGCTCAACAGGAGGCCTTCCCTACGAGCAGTACTTC.

The chain links TRBV7-2 to TRBJ1-1; D not certain. The CDR3 runs 13 residues. From germline, CDR1 is SGHTA and CDR2 FQGNSA. The V gene lost 4 bases and the J gene lost 11 bases, with 17 bases spanning the gap. The CDR3 DNA is TGTGCCAGCAGCTCCCCGACGGTGGGAAGGGCTTTCTTT. Its translation is CASSSPTVGRAFF. The full variable domain, its missing parts supplied by reference TRBV7-2 and TRBJ1-1, is GAGVSQSPSNKVTEKGKDVELRCDPISGHTALYWYRQSLGQGLEFLIYFQGNSAPDKSGLPSDRFSAERTGGSVSTLTIQRTQQEDSAVYLCASSSPTVGRAFFGQGTRLTVV.

This chain links TRBV6-1 with TRBJ2-1; 9 nucleotides match TRBD2. Trimming took 4 bases from V and 7 from J; bases not matched to a gene: 8. Germline CDR1 reads MNHNS; CDR2 reads SASEGT. This CDR3 region has 15 residues. This CDR3 reads CASSGIAGVVNEQFF. DNA of the CDR3: TGTGCCAGCAGTGGAATAGCGGGAGTAGTTAATGAGCAGTTCTTC.

The rearrangement uses TRBV28 and TRBJ1-2; D may be TRBD1 (6 bases). The V gene's germline CDR1 is MDHEN and CDR2 SYDVKM. V shed 7 bases and J shed 4 bases, with 10 bases lying between them. The CDR3 has 12 residues. CDR3 nucleotides: TGTGCCAGCAAAAAGGACAGCTATGGCTACACCTTC. Residues: CASKKDSYGYTF.

This clone was recorded a few times. The chain has TRBV7-9 and TRBJ1-1; no clear D gene. The V end lost 2 bases, the J end lost 6 bases, and 10 bases lay between the germline ends. The CDR3 extends over 13 amino acids. From germline, CDR1 is SEHNR and CDR2 FQNEAQ (reference sequence). The DNA for the CDR3 is TGTGCCAGCAGCTTAATCTCCCAACCTGAAGCTTTCTTT. Protein product: CASSLISQPEAFF. Using reference TRBV7-9 and TRBJ1-1 for the parts outside the CDR3, the full variable domain is DTGVSQNPRHKITKRGQNVTFRCDPISEHNRLYWYRQTLGQGPEFLTYFQNEAQLEKSRLLSDRFSAERPKGSFSTLEIQRTEQGDSAMYLCASSLISQPEAFFGQGTRLTVV.

This chain uses TRBV14 with TRBJ1-5; D is unresolved. The CDR3 loop spans 16 amino acids. With 0 bases removed from V and 3 bases from J, the gap between germline ends came to 12 bases. CDR1 and CDR2 (germline): SGHDN, FVKESK. The CDR3 sequence: CASSQERVGINQPQHF. The CDR3 DNA is TGTGCCAGCAGCCAAGAGAGGGTGGGAATCAATCAGCCCCAGCATTTT.

The V gene is TRBV10-3, the J gene TRBJ2-5; TRBD1 or TRBD2 may be the D gene (5 bases each). V was trimmed by 4 bases and J by 5 bases, leaving 8 bases between them. CDR1 is ENHRY, CDR2 SYGVKD, per germline. CDR3 size: 12 residues. The CDR3: CAISGDGETQYF. The CDR3 DNA is TGTGCCATCAGTGGGGACGGGGAGACCCAGTACTTC.

This chain links TRBV18 with TRBJ2-4; D is possibly TRBD1 (5 bases). The V and J ends lost 2 bases and 3 bases respectively, with 14 bases between them. The CDR3 consists of 16 residues. Germline CDR1 KGHSH, CDR2 LQKENI. This chain's CDR3 is CASSPALKGIKNIQYF. In DNA, the CDR3 is TGTGCCAGCTCACCAGCTTTAAAGGGGATCAAAAACATTCAGTACTTC.

The gene calls are TRBV9 and TRBJ2-1; 15 bases are shared with TRBD2. The CDR3 totals 16 residues. Germline V gene data show CDR1 as SGDLS and CDR2 as YYNGEE. J lost 9 bases, V lost 3 bases, and 7 bases had no gene match. CDR3 in amino acids: CASSAGTSGRRGEQFF. The CDR3 nucleotides read TGTGCCAGCAGCGCGGGGACTAGCGGGAGGAGGGGTGAGCAGTTCTTC.

This sequence joins TRBV4-1 and TRBJ2-7; 8 bases align to TRBD1. The V and J ends lost 5 bases and 0 bases, in that order; junction bases with no gene match: 12. Germline CDR1 and CDR2: MGHRA and YSYEKL. The CDR3 is 17 residues long. The CDR3: CASSSQPGQASSYEQYF. DNA of the CDR3: TGCGCCAGCAGCTCACAACCGGGACAGGCAAGCTCCTACGAGCAGTACTTC.

The chain uses TRBV29-1 and TRBJ1-2; 10 nucleotides align to TRBD1. Germline loops: CDR1 SQVTM, CDR2 ANQGSEA. There are 13 residues in the CDR3. Unmatched junction bases numbered 3, after V lost 7 bases and J lost 1 base. The CDR3 spells CSGGQGNNYGYTF. CDR3 DNA sequence: TGCAGCGGGGGACAGGGGAATAACTATGGCTACACCTTC.

V and J are TRBV18 and TRBJ2-5, with D perhaps matching TRBD1 (6 bases). The CDR3 loop spans 16 amino acids. With 1 base removed from V and 0 bases from J, the gap between germline ends came to 12 bases. Germline V gene sequence: CDR1 KGHSH, CDR2 LQKENI. CDR3 DNA: TGTGCCAGCTCACCACTGGACAGCCTAAACCAAGAGACCCAGTACTTC. Its protein is CASSPLDSLNQETQYF.

The rearrangement links TRBV9 to TRBJ2-5; 8 positions match TRBD1. The CDR3 runs 16 residues. Trimming removed 4 bases from V and 4 bases from J; junction bases left unmatched: 12. In germline, CDR1 is SGDLS, CDR2 YYNGEE. The CDR3 DNA is TGTGCCAGCAGCCCCCGACCGGGACAGGTAGCAGAGACCCAGTACTTC. Translating gives CASSPRPGQVAETQYF.